The 15 T cell receptor beta chains given below trace back to one sample, sequenced in a study of regulatory T cells in long-lasting Graves disease. Relying on iRepertoire HTBI primers and Arm-PCR of CDR3 regions, the team built TCR beta libraries. A single record per CDR3 protein comes from TCRdb applying MiXCR to the multiplex PCR reads. The profile covers approximately 210,000 distinct CDR3 sequences, with around 20% appearing a single time and over 20% taken by the ten largest. Time point indicated: newly diagnosed GD, antithyroid drugs for less than 3 months. The TCR library used RNA extracted from PBMCs. This material consisted of peripheral blood mononuclear cells (PBMCs), taken at new diagnosis, from a patient treated with antithyroid drugs. The receptors stem from a female donor with Graves disease.

This sequence joins TRBV7-3 and TRBJ2-5, with D unresolved. Germline lookup yields CDR1 SGHTA and CDR2 FQGTGA. V was pared by 5 bases and J by 0 bases, with 7 bases between. This CDR3 contains 13 residues. In DNA form, the CDR3 reads TGTGCCAGCAGCGGCGAGTACCAAGAGACCCAGTACTTC. It encodes CASSGEYQETQYF.

Regarding this clonotype: This likely reflects a read error, since a far larger clone is one base away. This sequence joins TRBV2 and TRBJ1-1, with unresolved D. The CDR3 sequence is 11 residues long. Germline values: CDR1 SNHLY, CDR2 FYNNEI. Trimming removed 3 bases at V and 5 bases at J, with 4 bases between. The CDR3 sequence is CASSERTEAFF. CDR3 bases: TGTGCCAGCAGTGAGAGGACTGAAGCTTTCTTT. Full variable domain (outside the CDR3, taken from reference TRBV2 and TRBJ1-1): EPEVTQTPSHQVTQMGQEVILRCVPISNHLYFYWYRQILGQKVEFLVSFYNNEISEKSEIFDDQFSVERPDGSNFTLKIRSTKLEDSAMYFCASSERTEAFFGQGTRLTVV.

About this clonotype itself: One end of the junction does not line up with germline, which may come from a read error. V usage is TRBV7-9 and J usage is TRBJ1-1; no clear D gene. Germline V gene lookup returns CDR1 SEHNR and CDR2 FQNEAQ (reference sequence). CDR3 length: 13 amino acids. This chain's CDR3 is CASSLGIDTEALF. The CDR3 coding sequence is TGTGCCAGCAGCTTAGGCATAGACACTGAAGCTCTCTTT.

In this sample, this clonotype turned up once. V usage is TRBV6-1 and J usage is TRBJ2-2, with 7 bases identical to TRBD2. The CDR3 contains 15 residues. CDR1 MNHNS and CDR2 SASEGT come from the germline V gene. V gave up 6 bases and J gave up 3 bases; unmatched junction bases: 7. The CDR3 region has the DNA TGTGCCAGCAGACCTCGACTAGCCTACACCGGGGAGCTGTTTTTT. This encodes CASRPRLAYTGELFF.

Many counts were recorded for this clonotype. The CDR3: CASSLNTAYEQYF. As DNA, the CDR3 is TGTGCCAGCAGCTTAAATACGGCCTACGAGCAGTACTTC. The chain combines TRBV11-2 with TRBJ2-7; D is unclear. Trimming stripped 2 bases from V and 2 bases from J, with 7 bases between. The CDR3 consists of 13 residues. The V gene's germline CDR1 is SGHAT and CDR2 FQNNGV.

This sequence joins TRBV24-1 and TRBJ1-2, with 11 bases fitting TRBD1. Germline V lookup: CDR1 KGHDR, CDR2 SFDVKD. The CDR3 consists of 15 residues. The J segment lost 5 bases and the V segment lost 5 bases, leaving 6 bases of the junction unmatched. CDR3 DNA sequence: TGTGCCACCAGTGGTGGACAGGGGGCCTGGTATGGCTACACCTTC. Protein: CATSGGQGAWYGYTF.

There are many counts of this clonotype. V and J are TRBV4-3 and TRBJ1-1; D is unclear. The CDR3 has 15 residues. Trimming pared 0 bases from V and 4 bases from J, leaving 12 bases between. Germline V gene data show CDR1 as LGHNA and CDR2 as YSLEER. CDR3 nucleotide sequence: TGCGCCAGCAGCCAAGAATACCCGGGGAGCACTGAAGCTTTCTTT. Amino acids: CASSQEYPGSTEAFF.

This clonotype was counted at least ten times. The rearrangement links TRBV27 to TRBJ2-7, with TRBD1 matching 7 bases. The CDR3 length is 16 residues. V lost 4 bases, J lost 0 bases, and 9 bases stayed unmatched. Germline CDR1 MNHEY, CDR2 SMNVEV (reference sequence). The CDR3, as DNA: TGTGCCAGCAGTTCCAGGGACAGCCTGAGCTCCTACGAGCAGTACTTC. This sequence encodes CASSSRDSLSSYEQYF.

This clonotype was recorded many times. V is TRBV10-3 and J is TRBJ2-5; no reliable D call. Trimming removed 4 bases from V and 2 bases from J, with 8 bases in between. The CDR3 runs 13 residues. CDR1 is ENHRY and CDR2 is SYGVKD in the germline V gene. The DNA for the CDR3 is TGTGCCATCAGTGGCACGGATCAAGAGACCCAGTACTTC. Its protein product is CAISGTDQETQYF.

Concerning this clonotype: A far larger clone is one nucleotide away, so this likely arose from a read error. The V gene is TRBV11-3, the J gene TRBJ2-2; 7 positions match TRBD2. The CDR3 runs 14 residues. In germline, CDR1 is SGHNT, CDR2 YENEEA. Trimming cost V 2 bases and J 4 bases; bases outside gene matches: 1. CDR3 sequence reads: CASSLLAGTGELFF. DNA of the CDR3: TGTGCCAGCAGCTTATTAGCGGGCACCGGGGAGCTGTTTTTT.

This clonotype appeared many times. The chain joins TRBV2 to TRBJ2-7, with D possibly matching TRBD1 (6 bases). The CDR3 extends over 15 amino acids. Per germline, CDR1 SNHLY and CDR2 FYNNEI. Trimming removed 4 bases from V and 0 bases from J, with 13 bases in between. The CDR3, as DNA: TGTGCCAGCAGTGGTGGCAGGGGTTTCTCCTACGAGCAGTACTTC. Amino acid sequence: CASSGGRGFSYEQYF.

This clonotype was seen at least ten times. The rearrangement links TRBV27 to TRBJ1-1; D not certain. Germline CDR1 MNHEY, CDR2 SMNVEV (reference sequence). V lost 5 bases, J lost 0 bases, and 7 bases lay in between. CDR3 length: 13 residues. CDR3 DNA: TGTGCCAGCAGTGCCTTGCTGAACACTGAAGCTTTCTTT. As protein: CASSALLNTEAFF.

In this sample, this clonotype turned up many times. This chain connects TRBV7-2 to TRBJ2-3; D call uncertain. V dropped 1 base and J dropped 5 bases, with 7 bases sitting between them. The CDR3 runs to 13 residues. Germline loops: CDR1 SGHTA, CDR2 FQGNSA. Here the CDR3 DNA reads TGTGCCAGCAGCTTAGGGTTATTAGATACGCAGTATTTT. Translated: CASSLGLLDTQYF.

This chain connects TRBV12-3 or TRBV12-4 to TRBJ2-3; the D gene is possibly TRBD2 (6 bases). Trimming removed 3 bases from V and 3 bases from J, with 10 bases in between. This CDR3 has 14 residues. The CDR3 DNA reads as TGTGCCAGCAGTTTTTCGGCGGGAACAGATACGCAGTATTTT. This codes for CASSFSAGTDTQYF.

This clonotype was counted ten times or more. The genes are TRBV20-1 and TRBJ2-1; the match to TRBD2 covers 12 bases. The V and J ends lost 5 bases and 7 bases, in that order; junction bases with no gene match: 12. The CDR3 loop spans 16 amino acids. CDR1 is DFQATT and CDR2 is SNEGSKA in the germline V gene (reference sequence). The CDR3 DNA reads TGCAGTGCTCCACCCGGGACTAGCGGGTTGGGAAATGAGCAGTTCTTC. Its translation is CSAPPGTSGLGNEQFF.